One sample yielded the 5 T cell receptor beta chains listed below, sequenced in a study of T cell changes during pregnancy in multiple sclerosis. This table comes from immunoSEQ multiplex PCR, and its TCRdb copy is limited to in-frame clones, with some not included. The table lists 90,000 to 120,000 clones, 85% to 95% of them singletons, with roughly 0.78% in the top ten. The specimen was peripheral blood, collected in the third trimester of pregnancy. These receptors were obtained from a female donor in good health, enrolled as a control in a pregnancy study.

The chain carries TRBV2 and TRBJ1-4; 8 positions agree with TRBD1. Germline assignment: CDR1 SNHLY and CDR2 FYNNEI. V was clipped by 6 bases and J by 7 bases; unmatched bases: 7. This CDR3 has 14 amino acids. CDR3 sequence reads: CASSAGTGSEKLFF. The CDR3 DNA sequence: TGTGCCAGCAGCGCGGGGACAGGTAGTGAAAAACTGTTTTTT. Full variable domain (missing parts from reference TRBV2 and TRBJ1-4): EPEVTQTPSHQVTQMGQEVILRCVPISNHLYFYWYRQILGQKVEFLVSFYNNEISEKSEIFDDQFSVERPDGSNFTLKIRSTKLEDSAMYFCASSAGTGSEKLFFGSGTQLSVL.

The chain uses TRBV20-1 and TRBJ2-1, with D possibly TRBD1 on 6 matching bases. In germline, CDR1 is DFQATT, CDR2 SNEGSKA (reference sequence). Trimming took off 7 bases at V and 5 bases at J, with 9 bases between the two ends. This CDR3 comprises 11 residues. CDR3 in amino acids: CSDKGDNEQFF. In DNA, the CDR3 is TGCAGTGATAAGGGGGACAATGAGCAGTTCTTC.

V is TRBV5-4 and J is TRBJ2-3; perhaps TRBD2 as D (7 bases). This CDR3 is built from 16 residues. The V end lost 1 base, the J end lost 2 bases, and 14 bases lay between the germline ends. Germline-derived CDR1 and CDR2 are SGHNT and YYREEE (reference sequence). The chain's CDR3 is CASSLWVGGPTDTQYF. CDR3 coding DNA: TGTGCCAGCAGCTTGTGGGTCGGGGGGCCCACAGATACGCAGTATTTT.

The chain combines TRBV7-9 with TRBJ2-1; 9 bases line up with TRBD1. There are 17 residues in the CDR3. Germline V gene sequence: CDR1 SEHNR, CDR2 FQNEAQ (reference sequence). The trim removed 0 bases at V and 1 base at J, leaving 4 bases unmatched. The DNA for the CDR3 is TGTGCCAGCAGCTTAGCGTCTGGGACAGGGTCCTACAATGAGCAGTTCTTC. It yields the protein CASSLASGTGSYNEQFF.

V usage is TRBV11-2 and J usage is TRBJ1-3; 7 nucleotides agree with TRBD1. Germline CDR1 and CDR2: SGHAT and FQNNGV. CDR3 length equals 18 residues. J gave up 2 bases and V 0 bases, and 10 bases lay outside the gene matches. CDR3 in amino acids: CASSLDPPTGTPGNTIYF. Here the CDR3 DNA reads TGTGCCAGCAGCTTAGATCCGCCGACAGGGACCCCTGGAAACACCATATATTTT.